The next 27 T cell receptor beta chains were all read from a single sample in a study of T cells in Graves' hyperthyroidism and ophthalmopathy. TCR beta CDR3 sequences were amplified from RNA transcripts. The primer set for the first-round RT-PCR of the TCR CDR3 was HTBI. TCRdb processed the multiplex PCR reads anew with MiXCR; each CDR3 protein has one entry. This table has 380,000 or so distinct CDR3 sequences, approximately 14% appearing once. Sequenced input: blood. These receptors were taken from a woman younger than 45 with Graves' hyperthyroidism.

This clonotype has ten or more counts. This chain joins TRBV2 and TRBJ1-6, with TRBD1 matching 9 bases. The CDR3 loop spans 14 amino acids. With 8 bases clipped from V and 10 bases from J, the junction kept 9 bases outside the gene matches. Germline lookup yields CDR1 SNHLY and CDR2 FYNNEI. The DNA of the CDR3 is TGTGCCAGCTCCCGGGACAGGGTATCCTCACCCCTCCACTTT. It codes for CASSRDRVSSPLHF. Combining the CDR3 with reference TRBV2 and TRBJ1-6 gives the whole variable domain EPEVTQTPSHQVTQMGQEVILRCVPISNHLYFYWYRQILGQKVEFLVSFYNNEISEKSEIFDDQFSVERPDGSNFTLKIRSTKLEDSAMYFCASSRDRVSSPLHFGNGTRLTVT.

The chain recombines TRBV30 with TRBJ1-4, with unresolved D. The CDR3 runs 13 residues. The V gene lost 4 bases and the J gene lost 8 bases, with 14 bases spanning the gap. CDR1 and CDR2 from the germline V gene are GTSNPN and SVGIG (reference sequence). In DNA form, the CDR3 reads TGTGCCTGGACCGGATCAGCTAGGGAAAAACTGTTTTTT. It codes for CAWTGSAREKLFF.

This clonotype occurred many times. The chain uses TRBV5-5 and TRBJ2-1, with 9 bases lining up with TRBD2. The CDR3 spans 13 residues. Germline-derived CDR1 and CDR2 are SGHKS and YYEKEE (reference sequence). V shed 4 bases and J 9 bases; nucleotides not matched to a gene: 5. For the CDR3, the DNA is TGTGCCAGCAGCCGGGGACTAGCCCGTGAGCAGTTCTTC. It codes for CASSRGLAREQFF.

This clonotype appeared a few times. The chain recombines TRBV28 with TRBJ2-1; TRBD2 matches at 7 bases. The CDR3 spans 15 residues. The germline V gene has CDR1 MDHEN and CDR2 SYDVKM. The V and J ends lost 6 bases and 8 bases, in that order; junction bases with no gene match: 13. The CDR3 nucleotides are TGTGCCAGCAGGGTCCAGCGGGGAGGTCTCGATGAGCAGTTCTTC. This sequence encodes CASRVQRGGLDEQFF.

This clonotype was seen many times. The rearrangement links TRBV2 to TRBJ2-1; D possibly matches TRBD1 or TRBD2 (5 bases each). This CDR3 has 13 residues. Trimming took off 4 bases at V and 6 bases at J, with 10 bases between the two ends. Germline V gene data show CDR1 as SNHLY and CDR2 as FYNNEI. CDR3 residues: CASSAGTINEQFF. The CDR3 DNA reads TGTGCCAGCAGTGCCGGGACGATCAATGAGCAGTTCTTC.

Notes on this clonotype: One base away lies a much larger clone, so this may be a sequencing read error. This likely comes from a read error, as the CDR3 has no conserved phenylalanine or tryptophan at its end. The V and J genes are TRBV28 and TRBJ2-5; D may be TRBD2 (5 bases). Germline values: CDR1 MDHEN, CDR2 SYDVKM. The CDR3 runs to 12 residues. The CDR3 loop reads CGSGPGQETQYS. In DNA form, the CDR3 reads TGTGGCAGCGGTCCAGGTCAAGAGACCCAGTACTCC.

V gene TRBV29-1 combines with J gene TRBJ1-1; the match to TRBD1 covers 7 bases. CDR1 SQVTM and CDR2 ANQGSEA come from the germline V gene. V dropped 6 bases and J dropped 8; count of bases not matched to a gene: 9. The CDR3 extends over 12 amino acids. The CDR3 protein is CSVSGQRLEAFF. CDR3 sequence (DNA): TGCAGCGTGTCGGGACAGCGTTTAGAAGCTTTCTTT.

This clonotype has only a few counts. The CDR3: CASSYGSGGNEQFF. CDR3 nucleotide sequence: TGTGCCAGCAGTTACGGGTCGGGAGGGAATGAGCAGTTCTTC. The chain is built from TRBV6-5 and TRBJ2-1; 8 nucleotides agree with TRBD2. Trimming at V came to 2 bases and at J to 7 bases, leaving 4 bases not matched to a gene. Germline V gene lookup returns CDR1 MNHEY and CDR2 SVGAGI. The CDR3 consists of 14 residues.

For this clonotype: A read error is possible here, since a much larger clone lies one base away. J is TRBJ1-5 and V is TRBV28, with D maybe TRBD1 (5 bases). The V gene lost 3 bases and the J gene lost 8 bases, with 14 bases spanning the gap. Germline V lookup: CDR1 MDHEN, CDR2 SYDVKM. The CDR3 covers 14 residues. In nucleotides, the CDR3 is TGTGCCAGCAGTTTCGGGCAGGGTCGGGAGCCCCAGCATTTT. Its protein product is CASSFGQGREPQHF.

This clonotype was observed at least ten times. Written as DNA, the CDR3 is TGTGCCAGGACACTGGACAGGACCTACGAGCAGTACTTC. Its protein product is CARTLDRTYEQYF. The chain carries TRBV19 and TRBJ2-7; TRBD1 aligns across 7 bases. CDR3 length: 13 residues. From germline, CDR1 is LNHDA and CDR2 SQIVND (reference sequence). V shed 9 bases, J shed 2 bases, and the junction held 7 bases outside the gene matches.

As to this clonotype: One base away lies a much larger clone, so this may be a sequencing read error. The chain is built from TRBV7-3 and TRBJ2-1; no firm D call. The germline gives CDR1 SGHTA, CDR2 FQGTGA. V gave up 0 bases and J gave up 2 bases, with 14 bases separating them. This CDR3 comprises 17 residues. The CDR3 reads CASSLTPSVQPYNEQFF. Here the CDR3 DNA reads TGTGCCAGCAGCTTAACTCCGAGTGTTCAACCCTACAATGAGCAGTTCTTC.

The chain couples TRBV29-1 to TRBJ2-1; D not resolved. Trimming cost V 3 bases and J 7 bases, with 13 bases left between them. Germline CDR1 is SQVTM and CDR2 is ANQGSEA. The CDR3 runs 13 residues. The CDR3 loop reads CSVDGQAPNEQFF. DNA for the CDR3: TGCAGCGTTGATGGTCAGGCTCCTAATGAGCAGTTCTTC.

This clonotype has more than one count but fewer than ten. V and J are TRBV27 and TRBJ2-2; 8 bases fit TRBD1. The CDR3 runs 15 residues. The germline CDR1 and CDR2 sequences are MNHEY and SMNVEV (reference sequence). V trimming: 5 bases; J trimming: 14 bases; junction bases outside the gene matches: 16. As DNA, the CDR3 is TGTGCCAGCAGTCCAGGGGGCGCGGTAGCCCGTGGACTGTTTTTT. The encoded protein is CASSPGGAVARGLFF.

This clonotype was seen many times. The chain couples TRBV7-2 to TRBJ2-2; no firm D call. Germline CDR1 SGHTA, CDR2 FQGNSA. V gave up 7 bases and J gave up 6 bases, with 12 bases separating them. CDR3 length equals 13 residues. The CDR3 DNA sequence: TGTGCCAGCACTTCTGTGGCGTCCGGGGAGCTGTTTTTT. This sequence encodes CASTSVASGELFF.

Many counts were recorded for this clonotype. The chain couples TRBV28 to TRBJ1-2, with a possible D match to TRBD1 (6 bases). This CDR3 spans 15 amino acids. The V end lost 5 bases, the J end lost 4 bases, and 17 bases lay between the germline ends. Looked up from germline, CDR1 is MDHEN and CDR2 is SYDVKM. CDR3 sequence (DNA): TGTGCCAGCAGTCCCTCCCGGACAGTTACCTATGGCTACACCTTC. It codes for CASSPSRTVTYGYTF.

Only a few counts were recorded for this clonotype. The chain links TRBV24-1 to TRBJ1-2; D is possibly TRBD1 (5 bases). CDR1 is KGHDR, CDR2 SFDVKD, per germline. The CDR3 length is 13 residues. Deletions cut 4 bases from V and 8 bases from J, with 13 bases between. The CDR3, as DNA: TGTGCCACCAGTGACTACGGGACGTCGGGCTACACCTTC. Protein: CATSDYGTSGYTF.

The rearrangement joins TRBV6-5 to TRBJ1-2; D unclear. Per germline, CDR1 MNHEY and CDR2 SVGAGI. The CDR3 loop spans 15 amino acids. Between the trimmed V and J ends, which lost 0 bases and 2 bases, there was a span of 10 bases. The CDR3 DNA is TGTGCCAGCAGTTACTCACGTTCATCGAACTATGGCTACACCTTC. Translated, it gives CASSYSRSSNYGYTF.

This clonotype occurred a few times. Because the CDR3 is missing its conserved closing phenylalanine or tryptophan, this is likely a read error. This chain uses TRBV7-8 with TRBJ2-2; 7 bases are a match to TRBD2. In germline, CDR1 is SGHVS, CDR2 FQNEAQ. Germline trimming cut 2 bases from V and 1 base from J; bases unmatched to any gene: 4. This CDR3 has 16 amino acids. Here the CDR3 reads CASSLLPSGNTGELFS. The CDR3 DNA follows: TGTGCCAGCAGCTTACTCCCTAGCGGGAACACCGGGGAGCTGTTTTCT.

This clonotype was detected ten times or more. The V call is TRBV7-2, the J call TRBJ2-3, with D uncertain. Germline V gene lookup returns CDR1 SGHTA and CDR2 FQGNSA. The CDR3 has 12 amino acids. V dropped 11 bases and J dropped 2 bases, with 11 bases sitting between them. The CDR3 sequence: CAGRAATDTQYF. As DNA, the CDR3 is TGTGCCGGTCGGGCAGCCACAGATACGCAGTATTTT.

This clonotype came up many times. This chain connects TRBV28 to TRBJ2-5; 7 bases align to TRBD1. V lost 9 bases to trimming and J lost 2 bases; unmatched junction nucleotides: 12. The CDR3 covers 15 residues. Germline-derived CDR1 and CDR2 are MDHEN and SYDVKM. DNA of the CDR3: TGTGCCAGTGGCGACATCCGGGACAGACAAGAGACCCAGTACTTC. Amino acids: CASGDIRDRQETQYF. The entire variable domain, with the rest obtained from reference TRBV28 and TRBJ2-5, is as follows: DVKVTQSSRYLVKRTGEKVFLECVQDMDHENMFWYRQDPGLGLRLIYFSYDVKMKEKGDIPEGYSVSREKKERFSLILESASTNQTSMYLCASGDIRDRQETQYFGPGTRLLVL.

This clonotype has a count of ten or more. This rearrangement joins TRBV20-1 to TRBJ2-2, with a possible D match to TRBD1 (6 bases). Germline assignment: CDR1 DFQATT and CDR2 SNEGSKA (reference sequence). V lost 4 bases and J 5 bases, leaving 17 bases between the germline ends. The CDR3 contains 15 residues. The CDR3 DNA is TGCAGTGCTACCGCCCAGGGGTCGCGGACCGGGGAGCTGTTTTTT. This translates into CSATAQGSRTGELFF.

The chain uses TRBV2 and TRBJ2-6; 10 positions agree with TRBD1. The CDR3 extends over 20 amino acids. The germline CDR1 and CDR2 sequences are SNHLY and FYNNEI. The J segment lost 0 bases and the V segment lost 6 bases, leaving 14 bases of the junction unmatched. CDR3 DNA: TGTGCCAGCAGCCGCCCTACCGGGACAGGGGAATTCTCTGGGGCCAACGTCCTGACTTTC. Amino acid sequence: CASSRPTGTGEFSGANVLTF.

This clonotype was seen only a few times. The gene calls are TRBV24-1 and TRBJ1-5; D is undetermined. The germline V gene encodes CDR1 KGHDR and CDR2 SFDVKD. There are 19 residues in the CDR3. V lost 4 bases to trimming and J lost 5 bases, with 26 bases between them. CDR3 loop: CATSDPWSGGRSSHQPQHF. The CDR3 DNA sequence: TGTGCCACCAGTGACCCCTGGTCAGGAGGGAGGTCGTCTCATCAGCCCCAGCATTTT.

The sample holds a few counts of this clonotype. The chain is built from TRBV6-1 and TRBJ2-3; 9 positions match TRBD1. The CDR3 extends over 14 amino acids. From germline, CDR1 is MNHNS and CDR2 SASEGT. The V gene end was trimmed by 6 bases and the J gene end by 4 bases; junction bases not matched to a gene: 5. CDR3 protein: CASSRQGGSDTQYF. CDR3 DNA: TGTGCCAGCAGCCGACAGGGGGGTTCAGATACGCAGTATTTT.

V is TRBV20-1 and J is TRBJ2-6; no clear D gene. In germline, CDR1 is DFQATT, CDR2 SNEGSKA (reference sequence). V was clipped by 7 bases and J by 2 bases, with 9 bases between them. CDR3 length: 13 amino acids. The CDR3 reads CSVERPGANVLTF. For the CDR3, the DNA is TGCAGTGTTGAAAGGCCTGGGGCCAACGTCCTGACTTTC.

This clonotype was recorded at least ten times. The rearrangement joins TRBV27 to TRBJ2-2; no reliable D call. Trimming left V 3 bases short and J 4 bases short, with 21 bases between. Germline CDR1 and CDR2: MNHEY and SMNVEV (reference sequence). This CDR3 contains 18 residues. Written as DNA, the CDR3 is TGTGCCAGCAGTTTGCGACCGGGTAGTTTGTTTGGCACCGGGGAGCTGTTTTTT. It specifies CASSLRPGSLFGTGELFF.

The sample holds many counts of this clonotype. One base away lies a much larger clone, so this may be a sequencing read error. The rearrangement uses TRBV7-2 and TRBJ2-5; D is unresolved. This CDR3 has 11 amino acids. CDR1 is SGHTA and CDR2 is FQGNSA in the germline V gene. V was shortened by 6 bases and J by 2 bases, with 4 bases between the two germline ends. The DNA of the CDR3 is TGTGCCAGCAGACAACAAGAGACCCAGTACTTC. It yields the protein CASRQQETQYF.